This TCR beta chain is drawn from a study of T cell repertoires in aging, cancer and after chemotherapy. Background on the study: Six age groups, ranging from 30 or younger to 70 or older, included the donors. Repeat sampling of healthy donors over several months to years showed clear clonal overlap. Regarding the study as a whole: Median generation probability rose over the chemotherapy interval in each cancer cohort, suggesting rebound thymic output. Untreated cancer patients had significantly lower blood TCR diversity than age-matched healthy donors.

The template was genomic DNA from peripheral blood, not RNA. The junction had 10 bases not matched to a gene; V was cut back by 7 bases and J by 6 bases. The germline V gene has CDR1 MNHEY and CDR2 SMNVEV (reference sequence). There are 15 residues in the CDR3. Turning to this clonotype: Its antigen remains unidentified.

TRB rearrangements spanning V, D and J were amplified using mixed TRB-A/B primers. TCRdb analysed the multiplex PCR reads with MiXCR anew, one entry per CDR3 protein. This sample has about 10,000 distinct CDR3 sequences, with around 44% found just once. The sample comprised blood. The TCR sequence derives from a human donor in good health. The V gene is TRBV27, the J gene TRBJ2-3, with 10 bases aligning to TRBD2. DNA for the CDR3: TGTGCCAGCACTTATCAGCGGGGGGGGAGCGATACGCAGTATTTT. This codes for CASTYQRGGSDTQYF.